The present TCR beta chain was sequenced within a study of blood T cell repertoires in COVID-19 (TCRdb year 2020). Background on the whole study: The collaborator samples originated in the United States, Italy and Spain and spanned the acute and convalescent phases of COVID-19. The repertoires were released in a freely available public database meant as a resource for research on the immune response to SARS-CoV-2. Sample metadata almost always included a de-identified subject ID, COVID-19 status, age in years and sex. Where HLA class I and class II types were available, the types were taken from metadata supplied by the sample provider, not from assay-based typing. The dataset comprised deeply sampled blood TCRbeta repertoires from subjects exposed to, actively infected with, or recovered from COVID-19. The prospective study material was composed of cDNA or gDNA derived from T cells, B-cell-depleted T cells, or PBMCs. Samples were obtained from the ongoing ImmuneRACE study (first 160 participants) and from 1,254 subjects provided by 6 global collaborators.

CDR3 length: 14 amino acids, cysteine to phenylalanine. CDR3 DNA only is kept here, 42 bases in frame from base 1. Trimming removed 9 bases from V and 6 bases from J; the gene matches leave 9 bases unexplained. For CDR1 and CDR2, the germline V gene (reference sequence) lists LNHDA and SQIVND. Notes on this clone: Its cognate antigen has yet to be identified. Base quality data are lacking; no much larger clone is found one base away.

Collaborating institutions collected whole blood in K2EDTA tubes following their own protocols. For TCRbeta analysis, collaborators shipped samples in one of three forms: frozen whole blood, isolated PBMCs, or DNA extracted from either of those sample types. TCRbeta CDR3 regions were amplified from genomic DNA using the immunoSEQ Assay, a bias-controlled multiplex PCR. Regarding the original processing steps: The number of nucleated cells in each sample was estimated from the amplification of reference gene primers within the assay. To quantify the absolute abundance of each unique TCRbeta CDR3 rearrangement, sequence reads were collapsed and filtered. For each sample, productive Simpson clonality was calculated by taking the square root of Simpson's diversity index across productive rearrangements. Held by TCRdb, this immuneACCESS table contains in-frame sequences only and omits some clones. Under half of the omission traces to an unresolved V gene where checked; the cause of the rest is unknown. For V, J and clone size, that table is used; D and trimming come from the DNA. This sample is represented by 120,000 or so clones; 85% of them were singletons. Jointly, the top ten make up around 4% of the sample.

Paper-wide results and their limitations: The amount of clinical and demographic metadata varied by source and participant and was provided uncurated.

The sequenced material came from peripheral blood. The rearrangement combines TRBV19 with TRBJ2-1; TRBD1 aligns with 9 central bases. This sequence originates from a man aged 55 to 70 with acute or convalescent COVID-19. This receptor has the CDR3 CASEGQGEGNEQFF. The DNA is TGTGCCAGCGAGGGACAGGGAGAGGGCAATGAGCAGTTCTTC.